The sequence of this T cell receptor (beta chain) was determined in a study of blood T cells in healthy people across ages. Using a J-beta primer mix together with a sample-barcoded 5' primer, a second PCR was run for roughly 6 to 12 cycles. Each cDNA molecule was tagged by a template-switch adaptor with 12 random nucleotides. One entry per CDR3 protein, called by TCRdb with MiXCR from the 5' RACE reads. The data contain 550,000 to 750,000 distinct CDR3 sequences, 20% to 25% of them singletons. Staff drew 9 to 10 milliliters of peripheral blood from each donor. Overall study findings and caveats: The study regarded diversity estimates from one million T cells as underestimates. Older age went with lower TCR beta diversity per million T cells, in a roughly linear way.

With V trimmed by 2 bases and J by 4 bases, 6 bases remained unmatched. The CDR3 loop spans 15 amino acids. CDR1 MNHEY and CDR2 SVGEGT come from the germline V gene. As regards this clonotype: The antigen remains undetermined.

Sequencing was done on a sample of blood. This TCR derives from a man in his 70s in good health. This sequence joins TRBV6-2 or TRBV6-3 and TRBJ2-3, with 7 bases that match TRBD2. CDR3: CASSYGGSGADTQYF. CDR3 nucleotide sequence: TGTGCCAGCAGTTACGGCGGGAGCGGCGCAGATACGCAGTATTTT.